The 17 T cell receptor beta chains below come from one sample, sequenced in a study of blood T cell repertoires in COVID-19. This table comes from immunoSEQ multiplex PCR, and its TCRdb copy is limited to in-frame clones, with some not included. In the table there are some 250,000 clones, approximately 91% of which are singletons. The source material was peripheral blood. All receptors come from a woman in her twenties or thirties with acute or convalescent COVID-19.

The chain is built from TRBV6-5 and TRBJ2-3; 7 nucleotides line up with TRBD1. The CDR3 consists of 14 residues. Trimming at V came to 6 bases and at J to 4 bases, leaving 7 bases not matched to a gene. Per germline, CDR1 MNHEY and CDR2 SVGAGI. The CDR3 nucleotides read TGTGCCAGCAGCCCCCGACAGGGCTCAGATACGCAGTATTTT. Protein: CASSPRQGSDTQYF.

This rearrangement joins TRBV27 to TRBJ1-1; tentative D call: TRBD1 (6 bases). CDR3 size: 13 residues. V dropped 6 bases and J dropped 3 bases, with 11 bases sitting between them. Germline V CDR1 and CDR2: MNHEY, SMNVEV (reference sequence). The CDR3 spells CASSLRTDTEAFF. CDR3 coding DNA: TGTGCCAGCAGCTTGAGGACAGACACTGAAGCTTTCTTT.

This chain uses TRBV7-2 with TRBJ2-3; possibly TRBD2 for D (6 bases). The CDR3 is made up of 18 amino acids. The germline gives CDR1 SGHTA, CDR2 FQGNSA. The V and J ends lost 4 bases and 0 bases respectively, with 20 bases between them. The chain's CDR3 is CASSSIIGGETSTDTQYF. The CDR3 nucleotides are TGTGCCAGCAGCTCTATTATAGGAGGGGAGACTAGCACAGATACGCAGTATTTT.

This clone was seen a single time. The V gene is TRBV28, the J gene TRBJ2-7; 7 nucleotides agree with TRBD2. The CDR3 is 14 residues long. J was trimmed by 4 bases and V by 5 bases; bases with no gene match: 8. The germline CDR1 and CDR2 sequences are MDHEN and SYDVKM. CDR3 in DNA: TGTGCCAGCAGTACTAGCGAAGGTAGATACGAGCAGTACTTC. Protein: CASSTSEGRYEQYF.

The chain is built from TRBV11-3 and TRBJ1-1; D is possibly TRBD1 (5 bases). Germline V gene sequence: CDR1 SGHNT, CDR2 YENEEA. V was clipped by 3 bases and J by 5 bases, with 13 bases between them. This CDR3 contains 14 residues. The CDR3 DNA follows: TGTGCCAGCAGCTTTTCCAGGGCAGGGACTGAAGCTTTCTTT. This encodes CASSFSRAGTEAFF.

J is TRBJ2-3 and V is TRBV7-9; TRBD1 matches 8 bases. Trimming at V came to 5 bases and at J to 5 bases, leaving 6 bases not matched to a gene. Germline values: CDR1 SEHNR, CDR2 FQNEAQ (reference sequence). This CDR3 contains 14 residues. The DNA for the CDR3 is TGTGCCAGCAGCCCGGACAGGGTCGTAGATACGCAGTATTTT. The encoded protein is CASSPDRVVDTQYF.

The chain has TRBV7-8 and TRBJ2-4; D is uncertain. The CDR3 sequence is 19 residues long. The germline V gene encodes CDR1 SGHVS and CDR2 FQNEAQ. V was clipped by 3 bases and J by 0 bases, with 21 bases between them. Here the CDR3 reads CASSFKAEAESIAKNIQYF. The CDR3 nucleotides are TGTGCCAGCAGCTTCAAGGCCGAGGCGGAGAGCATAGCCAAAAACATTCAGTACTTC.

The chain employs TRBV6-5 and TRBJ2-7; no firm D call. Looked up from germline, CDR1 is MNHEY and CDR2 is SVGAGI. V gave up 7 bases and J gave up 6 bases, with 22 bases separating them. This CDR3 has 15 residues. In nucleotides, the CDR3 is TGTGCCAGCAAATACGGTCAGTCGGGTTCGGGCGAGCAGTACTTC. It yields the protein CASKYGQSGSGEQYF.

This chain uses TRBV7-6 with TRBJ1-5; D is unclear. This CDR3 has 17 residues. Trimming took 1 base from V and 5 from J, leaving 18 bases between them. Looked up from germline, CDR1 is SGHVS and CDR2 is FNYEAQ. CDR3 in amino acids: CASSLGAGIGNDQPQHF. CDR3 DNA: TGTGCCAGCAGCTTAGGGGCGGGGATAGGTAATGATCAGCCCCAGCATTTT. Together with reference TRBV7-6 and TRBJ1-5, the CDR3 gives the full variable domain: GAGVSQSPRYKVTKRGQDVALRCDPISGHVSLYWYRQALGQGPEFLTYFNYEAQQDKSGLPNDRFSAERPEGSISTLTIQRTEQRDSAMYRCASSLGAGIGNDQPQHFGDGTRLSIL.

The gene calls are TRBV30 and TRBJ2-1; no firm D call. V gave up 2 bases and J gave up 9 bases, with 11 bases separating them. This CDR3 has 12 residues. CDR1 and CDR2 (germline): GTSNPN, SVGIG (reference sequence). The CDR3 region has the DNA TGTGCCTGGAGTTTTGCCCCCGGTGAGCAGTTCTTC. The encoded protein is CAWSFAPGEQFF.

The chain uses TRBV24-1 and TRBJ2-6, with D possibly matching TRBD1 (6 bases). CDR1 is KGHDR, CDR2 SFDVKD, per germline. There are 14 residues in the CDR3. Between the trimmed V and J ends, which lost 11 bases and 0 bases, there was a span of 10 bases. CDR3 in amino acids: CANTGFSGANVLTF. For the CDR3, the DNA is TGTGCCAACACAGGGTTCTCTGGGGCCAACGTCCTGACTTTC.

This clone occurred once. The chain has TRBV18 and TRBJ1-5; 7 nucleotides match TRBD1. The V segment lost 2 bases and the J segment 1 base; nucleotides outside the gene matches: 8. The CDR3 length is 17 residues. The V gene's germline CDR1 is KGHSH and CDR2 LQKENI. For the CDR3, the DNA is TGTGCCAGCTCACCAGTCCGACAGGGATTGAGCAATCAGCCCCAGCATTTT. This sequence encodes CASSPVRQGLSNQPQHF.

There are a few counts of this clone. The rearrangement links TRBV6-5 to TRBJ1-5; 9 nucleotides agree with TRBD1. CDR3 size: 16 residues. V lost 0 bases and J lost 6; bases outside the gene matches: 6. The germline V gene encodes CDR1 MNHEY and CDR2 SVGAGI. CDR3 protein: CASSYSGQGAGQPQHF. In nucleotides, the CDR3 is TGTGCCAGCAGTTACTCGGGACAGGGAGCTGGTCAGCCCCAGCATTTT.

The rearrangement joins TRBV11-2 to TRBJ1-5; 10 nucleotides align to TRBD1. The germline V gene encodes CDR1 SGHAT and CDR2 FQNNGV. The CDR3 runs to 15 residues. V lost 5 bases to trimming and J lost 3 bases; unmatched junction nucleotides: 4. The CDR3 spells CASSPTGGHNQPQHF. Written as DNA, the CDR3 is TGTGCCAGCAGCCCGACAGGGGGCCACAATCAGCCCCAGCATTTT.

The chain recombines TRBV4-2 with TRBJ2-7, with D possibly TRBD2 on 6 matching bases. The CDR3 sequence is 14 residues long. CDR1 and CDR2 (germline): LGHNA, YNFKEQ. Trimming removed 3 bases at V and 2 bases at J, with 11 bases between. The chain's CDR3 is CASSHSGPTYEQYF. For the CDR3, the DNA is TGTGCCAGCAGCCACAGCGGGCCGACCTACGAGCAGTACTTC.

This clone occurred a few times. The V call is TRBV19, the J call TRBJ2-1; 10 nucleotides match TRBD1. This CDR3 is built from 15 residues. The germline gives CDR1 LNHDA, CDR2 SQIVND (reference sequence). V lost 1 base and J lost 7; bases outside the gene matches: 4. The CDR3 region is CASSIVGQGMNEQFF. The CDR3 DNA follows: TGTGCCAGTAGTATAGTGGGACAGGGGATGAATGAGCAGTTCTTC.

This chain uses TRBV10-3 with TRBJ2-1, with 7 bases that match TRBD2. Germline V CDR1 and CDR2: ENHRY, SYGVKD. The CDR3 has 15 amino acids. J gave up 0 bases and V 6 bases, and 5 bases lay outside the gene matches. The CDR3 reads CAIRVVAGSYNEQFF. In nucleotides, the CDR3 is TGTGCCATCAGGGTCGTAGCGGGCTCCTACAATGAGCAGTTCTTC.